Following are 11 T cell receptor beta chains from one sample sequenced in a study of T cell repertoires in cytomegalovirus infection. TCRdb reanalysed the reads using MiXCR and keeps one entry per CDR3 protein. The sample consists of 900,000 to 950,000 distinct CDR3 sequences, approximately 32% of them appearing once. These receptors' antigens are unknown. Sequenced material: cultured CD8+ T cells from PBMCs, taken from culture after CMV antigen stimulation. All receptors come from a human donor in good health (CMV status not recorded). Some clones in this sample may be carry-over from other donors' samples.

The count of this clonotype is one. The chain carries TRBV20-1 and TRBJ1-1, with D possibly TRBD1 on 5 matching bases. The CDR3 runs to 14 residues. Trimming cost V 3 bases and J 3 bases, with 14 bases left between them. CDR1 and CDR2 from the germline V gene are DFQATT and SNEGSKA (reference sequence). The CDR3 bases are TGCAGTGCTAGGAAAAGGGACTTGGACACTGAAGCTTTCTTT. This translates into CSARKRDLDTEAFF.

The CDR3 is CASRKRDRGYTEAFF. The DNA of the CDR3 is TGTGCCAGTAGGAAGAGGGACAGGGGGTACACTGAAGCTTTCTTT. V usage is TRBV19 and J usage is TRBJ1-1, with 11 bases fitting TRBD1. The ends lost 6 bases at V and 3 bases at J; junction bases unmatched: 6. The germline CDR1 and CDR2 sequences are LNHDA and SQIVND (reference sequence). The CDR3 loop spans 15 amino acids.

This clonotype was recorded many times. V is TRBV7-6 and J is TRBJ2-2; TRBD2 aligns across 14 bases. The CDR3 covers 17 residues. Germline loops: CDR1 SGHVS, CDR2 FNYEAQ. V lost 5 bases, J lost 5 bases, and 7 bases stayed unmatched. In DNA form, the CDR3 reads TGTGCCAGCAGCAGTCGACTAGCGGGGGGGCTTACCGGGGAGCTGTTTTTT. Translating it yields CASSSRLAGGLTGELFF.

The chain carries TRBV6-6 and TRBJ1-5; tentatively, D is TRBD1 (6 bases). CDR3 size: 16 residues. Germline assignment: CDR1 MNHNY and CDR2 SVGAGI (reference sequence). Trimming took off 5 bases at V and 2 bases at J, with 16 bases between the two ends. CDR3 DNA: TGTGCCAGCAGTGGACTACAGGGAAATGGCAATCAGCCCCAGCATTTT. Its translation is CASSGLQGNGNQPQHF.

The chain employs TRBV27 and TRBJ2-3; 10 positions agree with TRBD2. With V trimmed by 6 bases and J by 6 bases, 9 bases remained unmatched. The CDR3 is made up of 15 amino acids. Germline CDR1 reads MNHEY; CDR2 reads SMNVEV (reference sequence). The CDR3 protein is CASSLLAGREDTQYF. In DNA form, the CDR3 reads TGTGCCAGCAGCTTACTAGCGGGGAGAGAGGATACGCAGTATTTT.

This clonotype was detected only once. The rearrangement links TRBV6-5 to TRBJ2-4; TRBD1 might be the D (8 bases). Germline lookup yields CDR1 MNHEY and CDR2 SVGAGI. The CDR3 runs 15 residues. V gave up 6 bases and J gave up 1 base, with 13 bases separating them. This chain's CDR3 is CASSNRGGAKNIQYF. CDR3 bases: TGTGCCAGCAGCAACAGGGGGGGGGCCAAAAACATTCAGTACTTC.

The chain is built from TRBV4-2 and TRBJ1-2, with a possible D match to TRBD1 (6 bases). CDR3 length: 17 amino acids. Germline V gene lookup returns CDR1 LGHNA and CDR2 YNFKEQ. Deletions cut 6 bases from V and 5 bases from J, with 25 bases between. This chain's CDR3 is CASRSVSKGETGYGYTF. Written as DNA, the CDR3 is TGTGCCAGCAGATCGGTCTCGAAGGGGGAAACGGGGTATGGCTACACCTTC.

J is TRBJ1-2 and V is TRBV7-9, with D perhaps matching TRBD1 (6 bases). The length of the CDR3 is 15 residues. Germline lookup yields CDR1 SEHNR and CDR2 FQNEAQ (reference sequence). The ends were cut back, 2 bases at V and 2 bases at J, with 12 bases in the middle. CDR3 nucleotide sequence: TGTGCCAGCAGCTTAAAACAGGGCCCGAACTATGGCTACACCTTC. Its translation: CASSLKQGPNYGYTF. The complete variable domain, with remaining parts taken from reference TRBV7-9 and TRBJ1-2, reads DTGVSQNPRHKITKRGQNVTFRCDPISEHNRLYWYRQTLGQGPEFLTYFQNEAQLEKSRLLSDRFSAERPKGSFSTLEIQRTEQGDSAMYLCASSLKQGPNYGYTFGSGTRLTVV.

The CDR3 coding sequence is TGTGCCAGCAGTTATGGGACTAGCGGGTCCCACAATGAGCAGTTCTTC. Translation: CASSYGTSGSHNEQFF. The gene calls are TRBV27 and TRBJ2-1; 12 bases agree with TRBD2. The CDR3 spans 16 residues. The V gene end was trimmed by 4 bases and the J gene end by 5 bases; junction bases not matched to a gene: 6. Germline values: CDR1 MNHEY, CDR2 SMNVEV (reference sequence).

J is TRBJ2-1 and V is TRBV19; D assignment may be TRBD1 or TRBD2 (6 bases each). The V gene lost 5 bases and the J gene lost 0 bases, with 14 bases spanning the gap. The CDR3 is made up of 16 amino acids. CDR1 and CDR2 (germline): LNHDA, SQIVND (reference sequence). CDR3 DNA sequence: TGTGCCAGTAGTGTGGGGGGCTTTGTCTCCTACAATGAGCAGTTCTTC. Protein sequence: CASSVGGFVSYNEQFF.

This clonotype was found a few times. CDR3 region: CASSPRQGAGGYTF. CDR3 sequence (DNA): TGTGCCAGCAGCCCAAGACAGGGGGCAGGTGGCTACACCTTC. The chain couples TRBV7-2 to TRBJ1-2, with 10 bases matching TRBD1. There are 14 residues in the CDR3. Per the germline V gene, CDR1 is SGHTA and CDR2 is FQGNSA. J was trimmed by 7 bases and V by 5 bases; bases with no gene match: 7. Together with reference TRBV7-2 and TRBJ1-2, the CDR3 gives the full variable domain: GAGVSQSPSNKVTEKGKDVELRCDPISGHTALYWYRQSLGQGLEFLIYFQGNSAPDKSGLPSDRFSAERTGGSVSTLTIQRTQQEDSAVYLCASSPRQGAGGYTFGSGTRLTVV.